This entry lists 12 T cell receptor beta chains sequenced from one sample in a study of shared clonotypes between healthy human individuals. TCRdb's copy holds only in-frame clones and misses some; the assay was immunoSEQ multiplex PCR. Among about 2.4 million clones, 90% to 95% were seen once, and the ten largest hold roughly 0.39%. Sequenced sample: naive CD4+ T cells from PBMCs. Subset specified: CD45RA+ positively selected. The receptors were sampled from a man aged 18 to 35 in good health. Some clones in this sample may be carry-over from other donors' samples.

The chain recombines TRBV2 with TRBJ2-1, with 10 bases matching TRBD2. Germline V gene data show CDR1 as SNHLY and CDR2 as FYNNEI. The trim removed 6 bases at V and 13 bases at J, leaving 12 bases unmatched. The CDR3 covers 14 residues. The CDR3 DNA reads as TGTGCCAGCAGGGGGGGAGGACTAGCGGAGCCCCAGTTCTTC. Translation gives CASRGGGLAEPQFF.

The chain employs TRBV7-9 and TRBJ2-2; D call uncertain. Deletions cut 1 base from V and 6 bases from J, with 12 bases between. Per the germline V gene, CDR1 is SEHNR and CDR2 is FQNEAQ (reference sequence). The CDR3 spans 15 residues. The CDR3 DNA sequence: TGTGCCAGCAGCTTAGTTAGGACCCAAGCCGGGGAGCTGTTTTTT. As protein: CASSLVRTQAGELFF.

The genes are TRBV2 and TRBJ1-2; D gene ambiguous. V lost 3 bases and J lost 4, with 12 bases in between. CDR1 SNHLY and CDR2 FYNNEI come from the germline V gene. This CDR3 is built from 14 residues. The CDR3 DNA reads TGTGCCAGCAGTGACCAGCCAGGCTCCTATGGCTACACCTTC. It codes for CASSDQPGSYGYTF.

This chain joins TRBV6-1 and TRBJ2-7; tentative D call: TRBD2 (6 bases). Between the trimmed V and J ends, which lost 7 bases and 9 bases, there was a span of 25 bases. Germline assignment: CDR1 MNHNS and CDR2 SASEGT. This CDR3 has 15 amino acids. The CDR3 DNA is TGTGCCAGCATTTCGAAATTAGCGGTACCTACGAGGCAGTACTTC. This sequence encodes CASISKLAVPTRQYF.

CDR3 sequence: CASNKRQGGEAFF. CDR3 sequence (DNA): TGTGCCAGCAACAAACGACAGGGGGGGGAAGCTTTCTTT. The rearrangement uses TRBV6-5 and TRBJ1-1, with TRBD1 matching 9 bases. The germline gives CDR1 MNHEY, CDR2 SVGAGI. The length of the CDR3 is 13 residues. The V and J ends lost 7 bases and 8 bases, in that order; junction bases with no gene match: 8.

The chain uses TRBV9 and TRBJ2-1, with 12 bases fitting TRBD2. This CDR3 is built from 20 residues. The germline CDR1 and CDR2 sequences are SGDLS and YYNGEE. V was clipped by 0 bases and J by 6 bases; unmatched bases: 16. CDR3 region: CASSVGSWLAGGPYGNEQFF. DNA for the CDR3: TGTGCCAGCAGCGTAGGGTCTTGGCTAGCGGGAGGGCCGTACGGCAATGAGCAGTTCTTC.

V usage is TRBV7-2 and J usage is TRBJ1-1; no clear D. The V end lost 0 bases, the J end lost 4 bases, and 15 bases lay between the germline ends. Per the germline V gene, CDR1 is SGHTA and CDR2 is FQGNSA. CDR3 length equals 16 residues. CDR3 sequence: CASSLAQAGRGTEAFF. CDR3 bases: TGTGCCAGCAGCTTAGCGCAAGCTGGACGGGGCACTGAAGCTTTCTTT. Complete variable domain (other parts from reference TRBV7-2 and TRBJ1-1): GAGVSQSPSNKVTEKGKDVELRCDPISGHTALYWYRQSLGQGLEFLIYFQGNSAPDKSGLPSDRFSAERTGGSVSTLTIQRTQQEDSAVYLCASSLAQAGRGTEAFFGQGTRLTVV.

The rearrangement uses TRBV30 and TRBJ2-7; tentative D call: TRBD2 (6 bases). The CDR3 spans 16 residues. V dropped 0 bases and J dropped 2 bases, with 17 bases sitting between them. Germline CDR1 GTSNPN, CDR2 SVGIG (reference sequence). The CDR3 nucleotides read TGTGCCTGGAGTGTGGCGGGGTGGAGGGGCCCCTACGAGCAGTACTTC. Translation: CAWSVAGWRGPYEQYF.

The chain has TRBV10-3 and TRBJ2-3, with a tentative D call TRBD2 (6 bases). The CDR3 spans 14 residues. V was cut by 3 bases and J by 4 bases, with 11 bases left in between. Germline CDR1 reads ENHRY; CDR2 reads SYGVKD. Here the CDR3 reads CAISDSGTADTQYF. In nucleotides, the CDR3 is TGTGCCATCAGTGATAGTGGGACTGCAGATACGCAGTATTTT.

The chain combines TRBV4-1 with TRBJ1-1, with D unresolved. This CDR3 has 18 amino acids. Germline CDR1 reads MGHRA; CDR2 reads YSYEKL. Trimming removed 2 bases at V and 4 bases at J, with 23 bases between. CDR3 sequence reads: CASSQRRGGRSVGTEAFF. CDR3 DNA: TGCGCCAGCAGCCAACGGCGAGGTGGCAGGTCGGTAGGCACTGAAGCTTTCTTT.

The chain couples TRBV6-5 to TRBJ2-7; D is possibly TRBD2 (5 bases). The ends were cut back, 9 bases at V and 6 bases at J, with 15 bases in the middle. The CDR3 has 12 amino acids. From germline, CDR1 is MNHEY and CDR2 SVGAGI. The CDR3 DNA reads as TGTGCCAGTTCCCGGCTAGCCAGCGAGCAGTACTTC. This gives the protein CASSRLASEQYF.

The genes are TRBV7-2 and TRBJ2-7, with D maybe TRBD2 (5 bases). Germline V gives CDR1 SGHTA, CDR2 FQGNSA. The V and J ends lost 2 bases and 0 bases respectively, with 11 bases between them. The CDR3 has 15 amino acids. The CDR3 DNA is TGTGCCAGCAGCTTATGGGGTGGAGGCTCCTACGAGCAGTACTTC. This sequence encodes CASSLWGGGSYEQYF.